This entry describes one TCR beta chain. With 3 bases removed from V and 5 bases from J, the gap between germline ends came to 7 bases. The CDR3 is 12 amino acids. Germline CDR1 SGHVS, CDR2 FQNEAQ. Produced via immunoSEQ multiplex PCR; TCRdb's table is partial and in-frame only. Of about 78,000 clones listed, about 96% are singletons. This entry belongs to a study of cytomegalovirus exposure and HLA in healthy donors. Material for sequencing was PBMCs. The rearrangement uses TRBV7-8 and TRBJ2-5; D gene uncertain. The TCR sequence derives from a man aged 18-30 years in good health and CMV-seropositive. This chain's CDR3 is CASSFTLETQYF. The CDR3 nucleotides are TGTGCCAGCAGCTTTACTCTCGAGACCCAGTACTTC. The entire variable domain, with the rest obtained from reference TRBV7-8 and TRBJ2-5, is as follows: GAGVSQSPRYKVAKRGQDVALRCDPISGHVSLFWYQQALGQGPEFLTYFQNEAQLDKSGLPSDRFFAERPEGSVSTLKIQRTQQEDSAVYLCASSFTLETQYFGPGTRLLVL.